Given below is one T cell receptor beta chain in context. The antigen is undetermined. This entry is derived from a study of beta chain features in type 1 diabetes. The CDR3 contains 18 residues. Per germline, CDR1 SGDLS and CDR2 YYNGEE. J gave up 4 bases and V 0 bases, and 12 bases lay outside the gene matches. Researchers reported sorting CD4+ naive, central memory, regulatory and stem cell-like memory cells via CD45RO/CCR7/CD25/CD127/CD95/CD27. The whole isolated RNA underwent reverse transcription, so sequencing captured expressed TCRB transcripts. Data came from immunoSEQ multiplex PCR; TCRdb stores just in-frame clones and leaves some out. The data show 150,000 to 200,000 clones, with roughly 65% seen just once and under 0.1% held by the top ten. Regarding the study as a whole: When VDJ junctions were examined, type 1 diabetes patients showed fewer insertions and more deletions. There was a moderate but significant shortening of TCRB CDR3s in all four CD4+ subsets of Type 1 diabetes patients. Naive, central memory and regulatory TCRB repertoires appeared more similar among patients than healthy donors.

The chain joins TRBV9 to TRBJ2-3, with 9 positions matching TRBD1. The sequence was collected from a man between 25 and 39 years old with type 1 diabetes. The sequencing sample was made of naive CD4+ T cells from blood. CDR3 DNA sequence: TGTGCCAGCAGCGTAGAGGACAGGGGAGGGATCCCTCCAGATACGCAGTATTTT. This sequence encodes CASSVEDRGGIPPDTQYF.